This T cell receptor beta chain was profiled in a study of shared clonotypes between healthy human individuals. CDR3 length: 14 residues. CDR1 and CDR2 (germline): SEHNR, FQNEAQ (reference sequence). The V gene lost 5 bases and the J gene lost 3 bases, with 14 bases spanning the gap. The protocol was immunoSEQ multiplex PCR, while the TCRdb copy is restricted to in-frame clones and leaves out a portion. This sample has around 500,000 clones; 75% to 85% occur once, and the top ten carry under 15%. V usage is TRBV7-9 and J usage is TRBJ2-7, with D perhaps TRBD1 (6 bases). The sequence was collected from a woman aged 40 to 55 in good health. Some clones in this sample may be carry-over from other donors' samples. The specimen was PBMCs. In nucleotides, the CDR3 is TGTGCCAGCAGCCGAACAGGGTTTGGCTACGAGCAGTACTTC. It codes for CASSRTGFGYEQYF.